This note documents a single T cell receptor (beta chain) sequence. The sample holds a few counts of this clonotype. There is no known antigen for this receptor. Per-base qualities were not stored, and no clone one base away is much larger. Stable Graves' hyperthyroidism was defined as the absence of progression to ophthalmopathy over 18 months of follow-up. Hyperthyroidism patients were newly diagnosed, had a disease duration of under 2 months, and were aged 18 to 65 years. Patients with uncontrolled infections, other autoimmune diseases, pregnancy or lactation were excluded. Diagnoses were based on clinical symptoms, serum thyroxine and TRAb, thyroid ultrasound and orbital computed tomography. PBMCs were separated from roughly 10 ml of fresh peripheral blood using Ficoll-Paque density gradient centrifugation. Trizol reagent was used to extract total RNA, and RNA quality was then checked on an Agilent 2100 Bioanalyzer.

These data come from a study of T cells in Graves' hyperthyroidism and ophthalmopathy (dated by TCRdb to the late 2010s). Context from the whole study: Peripheral blood was sampled at the time of initial diagnosis, prior to any treatment. A discovery cohort of around 100 patients, about 40 with Graves' ophthalmopathy and more than 55 with stable Graves' hyperthyroidism, was used to find distinguishing TCR V-J signatures. Whether ophthalmopathy could be predicted prospectively was tested in an independent validation cohort made up of 18 to 20 hyperthyroidism patients plus 17 patients who later progressed to ophthalmopathy. Following sampling, methimazole starting at 30 mg daily was given to hyperthyroidism patients, and high-dose intravenous methylprednisolone was given to ophthalmopathy patients. According to the paper, TCR Vbeta CDR3 sequencing was carried out on more than 120 peripheral blood samples, which came from some 41 ophthalmopathy, 75 to 80 hyperthyroidism and about 17 progressor patients. The roughly 100 discovery patients were divided at random into training and test sets in a 7:3 ratio. Thyroid tissue and blood T-cell repertoires from six Graves' hyperthyroidism patients were also compared in the study. Study-wide findings and limitations: In cross-validation, a model built on a 13 V-J signature told ophthalmopathy apart from stable hyperthyroidism with roughly 87% sensitivity and about 81% specificity, and in testing the same model reached 80%/75%. Sample size was not statistically predetermined, and blinding of investigators to group allocation was not performed. In validation, the model predicted progression to ophthalmopathy a median of about 6.8 months before onset, with roughly 70% sensitivity and 72.22% specificity. Blood samples also contained most of the expanded thyroid clonotypes (frequency above 0.001), which suggests that blood repertoires may reflect thyroid immune responses.

TCR beta CDR3 regions were amplified from RNA transcripts. For the first round of RT-PCR on the TCR CDR3, the HTBI primer set was used together with the Qiagen OneStep RT-PCR kit. Libraries were constructed in a second round of multiplex PCR, after which size selection and purification were carried out. The libraries were sequenced on an Illumina HiSeq2000 using paired-end 100 bp reads. The paper's data handling went like this. Raw data were processed with SOAPnuke, discarding reads with adapters, uncalled bases, mean Phred below 15, or no exact constant-primer or identifier match. High-quality paired reads were merged with COPE v1.2.5, and unique nucleotide sequences were defined as clonotypes. MiTCR v1.1 was used to align the clonotypes against IMGT TRBV, TRBD and TRBJ reference segments. The analysis included only V-J combinations with a frequency above 0.0001, which together covered approximately 99% of the repertoires. A TCS score was defined as the ratio of F50 (clonal expansion) to E x V (chaos), with BLOSUM62-based TCRdist applied between CDR3 peptides within each V-J. Welch's t-statistics and random forest reduced 450 to 600 V-J features to roughly 13, which were used in a naive Bayes classifier (R e1071). In TCRdb, the public reads were trimmed at Q25 with fastp and aligned with MiXCR, with productive beta chains retained. CDR3 protein sequences are deduplicated, and each keeps its most common genes and DNA. These V and J calls originate from TCRdb's pipeline instead of the authors' own analysis. Counted in this sample were 300,000 to 400,000 distinct CDR3 sequences; under 25% of them appeared once. The ten largest account for roughly 52% of the sample.

The junction shows trimming of 6 bases on V and 4 bases on J, plus 12 bases between the germline ends. The CDR3, cysteine through phenylalanine, is 12 amino acids long. Of all the DNA, just the CDR3 is kept, 36 bases in frame from base 1. Taken from the germline V gene (reference sequence), the CDR1 and CDR2 loops are DFQATT and SNEGSKA. The sample was blood. This TCR was recovered from a woman between 50 and 59 years old with Graves' hyperthyroidism. The chain uses TRBV20-1 and TRBJ1-1, with no D gene named confidently. The sequenced DNA is TGCAGTGCGCGGACGGTGGCCACTGAAGCTTTCTTT. Its amino acids are CSARTVATEAFF.